This TCR beta chain was identified during a study of T cell responses to AZD1222 COVID-19 vaccine. Germline values: CDR1 KGHSH, CDR2 LQKENI. This CDR3 has 14 amino acids. V lost 2 bases to trimming and J lost 2 bases, with 10 bases between them. The protocol was immunoSEQ multiplex PCR, while the TCRdb copy is restricted to in-frame clones and leaves out a portion. The table shows about 140,000 clones, with 70% to 90% occurring only once. The TCR sequence derives from an adult in good health. The sample here was peripheral blood, taken on day 0 of AZD1222 vaccination. This chain links TRBV18 with TRBJ2-7, with D possibly matching TRBD1 (6 bases). CDR3 nucleotide sequence: TGTGCCAGCTCACCAGATTACAGGGCCTACGAGCAGTACTTC. Its protein is CASSPDYRAYEQYF.